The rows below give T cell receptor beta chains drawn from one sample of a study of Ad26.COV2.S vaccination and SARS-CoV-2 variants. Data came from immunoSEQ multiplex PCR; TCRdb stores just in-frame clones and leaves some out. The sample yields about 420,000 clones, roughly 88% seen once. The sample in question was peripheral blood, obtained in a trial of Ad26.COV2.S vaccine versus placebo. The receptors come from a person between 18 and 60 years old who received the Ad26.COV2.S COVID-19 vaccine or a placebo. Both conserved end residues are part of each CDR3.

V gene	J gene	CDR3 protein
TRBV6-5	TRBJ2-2	CASSYEGQGSGELFF
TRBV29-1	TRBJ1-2	CSGRSGGEDGYTF
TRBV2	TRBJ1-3	CASSEWPGPLPGNTIYF
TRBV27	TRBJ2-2	CASSLIGDNTGELFF
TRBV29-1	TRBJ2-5	CSVYGPGAETQYF
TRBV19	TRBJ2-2	CATDRGGTGELFF
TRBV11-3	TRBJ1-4	CASSLRGLVLSPTNEKLFF
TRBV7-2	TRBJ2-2	CASNPTKYSETGELFF
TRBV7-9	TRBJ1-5	CASSSTGSHQPQHF
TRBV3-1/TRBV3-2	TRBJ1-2	CASSQQTGGYGYTF
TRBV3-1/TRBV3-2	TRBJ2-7	CASSQDIRLGEQYF
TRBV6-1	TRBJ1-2	CASSDRWDNYGYTF
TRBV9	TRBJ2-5	CASSVTGRGQETQYF
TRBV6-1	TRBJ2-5	CASSEVRGQGKETQYF
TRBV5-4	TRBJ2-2	CASSVAGQNTGELFF
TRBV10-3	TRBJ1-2	CAIRKLSGTNGYTF
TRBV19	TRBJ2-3	CASSGDYLGHGTQYF
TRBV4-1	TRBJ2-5	CASSQEVREGQYF
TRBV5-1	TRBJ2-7	CASAPLGATAGEQYF
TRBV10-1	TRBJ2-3	CASSESRGGDTQYF
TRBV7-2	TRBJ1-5	CASSLNSNQPQHF
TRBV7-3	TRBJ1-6	CASRRTGDNSPLHF
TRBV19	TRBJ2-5	CASSIGATKVETQYF
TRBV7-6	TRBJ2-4	CASSFEIRGSAKNIQYF
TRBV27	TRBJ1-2	CASSLRQGTNYGYTF
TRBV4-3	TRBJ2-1	CASSQELGQGSDEQFF
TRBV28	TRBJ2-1	CASSLRDTNEQFF
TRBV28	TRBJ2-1	CASSATLADSYNEQFF
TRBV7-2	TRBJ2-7	CASSLDASGVFVYEQYF
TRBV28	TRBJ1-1	CASSFRGQMNTEAFF
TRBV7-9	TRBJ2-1	CASSLEGLSYNEQFF
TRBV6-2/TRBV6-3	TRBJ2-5	CASSSVSGGEETQYF
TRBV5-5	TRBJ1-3	CASSLDSRGSGNTIYF
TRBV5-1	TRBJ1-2	CASSLRPYRANYGYTF
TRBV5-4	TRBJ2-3	CASSLEGRTDTQYF
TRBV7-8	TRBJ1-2	CASSYSSRGNPYGYTF
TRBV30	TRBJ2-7	CAWSVQGAEQYF
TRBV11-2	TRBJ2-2	CASSHRESGELFF
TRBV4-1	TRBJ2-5	CASSLLQGAGETQYF
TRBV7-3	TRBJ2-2	CASSQTRNGELFF
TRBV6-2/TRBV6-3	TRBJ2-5	CASSYSVETQYF
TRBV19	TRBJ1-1	CASSGLRTTTMNTEAFF
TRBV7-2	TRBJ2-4	CASSYAGGAGRNIQYF
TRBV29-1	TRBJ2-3	CSVEVVAGGWDTQYF
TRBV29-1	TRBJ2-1	CSVEEYIVGYNEQFF
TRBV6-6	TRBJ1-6	CASSYEGSSSPLHF
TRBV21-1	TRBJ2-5	CASSKDPGAFMETQYF
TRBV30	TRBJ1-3	CAWTWGRNTIYF
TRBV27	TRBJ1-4	CATREAGGAPNEKLFF
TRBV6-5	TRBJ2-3	CASSYAAGVDTQYF
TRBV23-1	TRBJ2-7	CASSPREGAYEQYF
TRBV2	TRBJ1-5	CASSTTGVQPQHF
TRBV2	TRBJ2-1	CASSPHGGGASYNEQFF
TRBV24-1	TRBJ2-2	CATTGGDTGELFF
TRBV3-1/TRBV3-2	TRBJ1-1	CASSQDATGTFEAFF
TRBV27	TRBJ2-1	CASSLFPLDRSRNEQFF
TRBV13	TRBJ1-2	CASSLALQKVGYTF
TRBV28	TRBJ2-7	CASIQSGGAREQYF
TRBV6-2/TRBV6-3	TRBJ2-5	CASSYMWRGGRETQYF